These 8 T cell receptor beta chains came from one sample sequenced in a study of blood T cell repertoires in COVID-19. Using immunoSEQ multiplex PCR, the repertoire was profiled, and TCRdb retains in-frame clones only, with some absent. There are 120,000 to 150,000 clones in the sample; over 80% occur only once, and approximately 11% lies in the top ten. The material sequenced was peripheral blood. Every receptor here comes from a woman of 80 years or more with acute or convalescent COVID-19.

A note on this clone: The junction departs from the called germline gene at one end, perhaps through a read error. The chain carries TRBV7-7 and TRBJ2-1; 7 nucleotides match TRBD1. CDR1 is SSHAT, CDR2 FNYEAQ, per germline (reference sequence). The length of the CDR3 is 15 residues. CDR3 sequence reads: CASSLRVTGFNEQFF. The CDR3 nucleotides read TGTGCTAGCAGCTTACGGGTGACAGGGTTCAATGAGCAGTTCTTC.

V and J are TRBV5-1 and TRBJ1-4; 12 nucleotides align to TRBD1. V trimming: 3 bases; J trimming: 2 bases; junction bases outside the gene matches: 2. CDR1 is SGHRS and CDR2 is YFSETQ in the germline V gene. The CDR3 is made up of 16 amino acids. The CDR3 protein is CASSSGQGATNEKLFF. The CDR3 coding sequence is TGCGCCAGCAGCTCGGGACAGGGGGCCACTAATGAAAAACTGTTTTTT. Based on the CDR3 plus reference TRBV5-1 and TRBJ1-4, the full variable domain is KAGVTQTPRYLIKTRGQQVTLSCSPISGHRSVSWYQQTPGQGLQFLFEYFSETQRNKGNFPGRFSGRQFSNSRSEMNVSTLELGDSALYLCASSSGQGATNEKLFFGSGTQLSVL.

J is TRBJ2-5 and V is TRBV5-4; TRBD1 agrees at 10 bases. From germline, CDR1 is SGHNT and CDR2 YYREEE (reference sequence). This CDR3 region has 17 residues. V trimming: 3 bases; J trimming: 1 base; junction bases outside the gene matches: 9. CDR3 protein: CASSSGRDRGFQETQYF. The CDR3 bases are TGTGCCAGCAGCTCGGGGCGGGACAGGGGATTCCAAGAGACCCAGTACTTC.

The CDR3 spells CASSQRTGIAYNEQFF. Here the CDR3 DNA reads TGTGCCAGCAGCCAAAGAACAGGGATCGCCTACAATGAGCAGTTCTTC. The chain links TRBV7-2 to TRBJ2-1, with D perhaps matching TRBD1 (6 bases). Trimming shortened V by 5 bases and J by 2 bases, and 16 bases separated the two germline ends. In germline, CDR1 is SGHTA, CDR2 FQGNSA. The CDR3 runs to 16 residues.

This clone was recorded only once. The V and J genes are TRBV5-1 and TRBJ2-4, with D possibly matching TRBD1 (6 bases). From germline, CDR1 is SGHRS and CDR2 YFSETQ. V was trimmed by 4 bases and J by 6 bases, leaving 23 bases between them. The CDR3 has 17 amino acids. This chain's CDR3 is CASSESSFWGLGNIQYF. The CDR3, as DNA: TGCGCCAGCAGCGAGTCGAGCTTCTGGGGGCTCGGAAACATTCAGTACTTC.

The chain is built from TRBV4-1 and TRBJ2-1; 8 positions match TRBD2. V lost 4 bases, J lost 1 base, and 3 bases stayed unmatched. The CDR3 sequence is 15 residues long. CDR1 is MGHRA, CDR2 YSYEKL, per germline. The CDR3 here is CASSRSGGSYNEQFF. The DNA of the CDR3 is TGCGCCAGCAGCCGGAGCGGGGGTTCCTACAATGAGCAGTTCTTC.

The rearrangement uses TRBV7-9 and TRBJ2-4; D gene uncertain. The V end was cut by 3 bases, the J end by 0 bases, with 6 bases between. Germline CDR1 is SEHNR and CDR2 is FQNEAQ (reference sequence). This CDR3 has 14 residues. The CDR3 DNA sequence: TGTGCCAGCAGCTTCACGGTAGCCAAAAACATTCAGTACTTC. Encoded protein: CASSFTVAKNIQYF. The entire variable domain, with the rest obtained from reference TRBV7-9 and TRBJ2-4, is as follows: DTGVSQNPRHKITKRGQNVTFRCDPISEHNRLYWYRQTLGQGPEFLTYFQNEAQLEKSRLLSDRFSAERPKGSFSTLEIQRTEQGDSAMYLCASSFTVAKNIQYFGAGTRLSVL.

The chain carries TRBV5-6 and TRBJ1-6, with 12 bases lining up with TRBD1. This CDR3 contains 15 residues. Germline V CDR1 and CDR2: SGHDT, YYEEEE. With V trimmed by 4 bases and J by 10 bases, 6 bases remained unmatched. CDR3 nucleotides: TGTGCCAGCAGCCCACGGGACAGGGGGCCATCACCCCTCCACTTT. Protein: CASSPRDRGPSPLHF.